This TCR beta chain is drawn from a study of CD8+ T cells in alopecia areata. Overall study findings and caveats: Among the top 100, expanded CD8+ clones were significantly decreased by tofacitinib, as was scalp clonality.

The treatment: oral pan-JAK inhibitor, 5-10 mg twice daily. This clone was picked up one time. Antigen specificity is unknown. cDNA serving as the sequencing template came from extracted, reverse transcribed RNA. Clones were read by immunoSEQ multiplex PCR, and TCRdb kept only the in-frame ones, dropping some. Here the sample spans around 86,000 clones, around 70% being singletons. This CDR3 has 15 residues. CDR1 MNHEY and CDR2 SMNVEV come from the germline V gene (reference sequence). V was cut by 1 base and J by 0 bases, with 8 bases left in between. The V call is TRBV27, the J call TRBJ2-3; tentatively, D is TRBD2 (6 bases). This TCR came from a human donor with alopecia areata. The specimen comprised CD8+ T cells sorted from blood, sampled at approximately week 42, from a patient treated with tofacitinib. CDR3 sequence reads: CASSLLGTSTDTQYF. The DNA for the CDR3 is TGTGCCAGCAGTTTATTGGGGACTAGCACAGATACGCAGTATTTT.